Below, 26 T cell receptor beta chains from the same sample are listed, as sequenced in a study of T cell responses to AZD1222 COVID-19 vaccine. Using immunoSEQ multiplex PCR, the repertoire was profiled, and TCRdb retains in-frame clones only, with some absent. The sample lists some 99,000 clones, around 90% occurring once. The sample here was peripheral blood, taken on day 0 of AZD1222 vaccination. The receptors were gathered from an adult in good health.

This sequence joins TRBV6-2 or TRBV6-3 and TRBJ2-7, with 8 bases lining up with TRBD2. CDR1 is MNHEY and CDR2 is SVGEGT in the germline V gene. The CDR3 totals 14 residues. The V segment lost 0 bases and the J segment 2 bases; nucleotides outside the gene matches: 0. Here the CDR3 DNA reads TGTGCCAGCAGTTACTCGACTAGCGCCTACGAGCAGTACTTC. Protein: CASSYSTSAYEQYF.

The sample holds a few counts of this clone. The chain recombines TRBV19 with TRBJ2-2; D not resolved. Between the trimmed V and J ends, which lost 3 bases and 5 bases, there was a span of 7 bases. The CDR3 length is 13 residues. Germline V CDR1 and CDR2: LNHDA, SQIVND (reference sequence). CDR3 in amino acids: CASSMRWTGELFF. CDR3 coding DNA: TGTGCCAGTAGTATGAGGTGGACCGGGGAGCTGTTTTTT.

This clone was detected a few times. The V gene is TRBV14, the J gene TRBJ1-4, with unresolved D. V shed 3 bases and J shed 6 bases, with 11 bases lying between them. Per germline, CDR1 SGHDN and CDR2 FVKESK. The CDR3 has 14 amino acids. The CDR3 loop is CASSHRENYEKLFF. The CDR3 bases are TGTGCCAGCAGCCATAGGGAAAACTATGAAAAACTGTTTTTT.

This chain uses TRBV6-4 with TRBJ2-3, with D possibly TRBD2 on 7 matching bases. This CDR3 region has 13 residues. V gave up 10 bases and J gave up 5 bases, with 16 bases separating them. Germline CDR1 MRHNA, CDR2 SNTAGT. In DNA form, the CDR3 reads TGTGCCACCAGGAGGGGGAGGGAAGATACGCAGTATTTT. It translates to CATRRGREDTQYF.

The CDR3 DNA is TGTGCCAGTAGTATTTTTGATGAGCAGTTCTTC. It encodes CASSIFDEQFF. The J gene is TRBJ2-1, the V gene TRBV19; D unclear. The length of the CDR3 is 11 residues. The V end lost 3 bases, the J end lost 8 bases, and 5 bases lay between the germline ends. CDR1 and CDR2 from the germline V gene are LNHDA and SQIVND (reference sequence).

The CDR3 DNA sequence: TGTGCCAGCAGCATCACCCCCAGGGCGGAGACCCAGTACTTC. Protein sequence: CASSITPRAETQYF. The chain joins TRBV7-2 to TRBJ2-5; D possibly corresponds to TRBD1 (5 bases). V was clipped by 5 bases and J by 5 bases, with 15 bases between them. Germline CDR1 is SGHTA and CDR2 is FQGNSA. The CDR3 sequence is 14 residues long. Complete variable domain (other parts from reference TRBV7-2 and TRBJ2-5): GAGVSQSPSNKVTEKGKDVELRCDPISGHTALYWYRQSLGQGLEFLIYFQGNSAPDKSGLPSDRFSAERTGGSVSTLTIQRTQQEDSAVYLCASSITPRAETQYFGPGTRLLVL.

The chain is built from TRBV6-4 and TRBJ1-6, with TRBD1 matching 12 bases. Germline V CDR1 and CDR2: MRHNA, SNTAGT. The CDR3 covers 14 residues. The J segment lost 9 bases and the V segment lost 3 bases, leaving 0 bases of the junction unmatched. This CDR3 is CASSEGQGASPLHF. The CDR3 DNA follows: TGTGCCAGCAGTGAGGGACAGGGGGCTTCACCCCTCCACTTT.

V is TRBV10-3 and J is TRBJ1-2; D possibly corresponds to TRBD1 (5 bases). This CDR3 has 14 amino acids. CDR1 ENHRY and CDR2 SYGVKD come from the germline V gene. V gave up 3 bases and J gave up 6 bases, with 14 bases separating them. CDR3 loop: CAISDPPQGNGYTF. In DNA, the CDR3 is TGTGCCATCAGTGATCCCCCCCAGGGTAATGGCTACACCTTC.

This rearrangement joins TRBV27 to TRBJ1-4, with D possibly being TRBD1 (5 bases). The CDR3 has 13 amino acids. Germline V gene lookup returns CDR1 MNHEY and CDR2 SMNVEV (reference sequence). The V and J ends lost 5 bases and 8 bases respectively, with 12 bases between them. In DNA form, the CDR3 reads TGTGCCAGCAGTCCCCGGGGACGGGAAAAACTGTTTTTT. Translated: CASSPRGREKLFF. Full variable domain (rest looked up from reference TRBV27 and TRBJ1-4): EAQVTQNPRYLITVTGKKLTVTCSQNMNHEYMSWYRQDPGLGLRQIYYSMNVEVTDKGDVPEGYKVSRKEKRNFPLILESPSPNQTSLYFCASSPRGREKLFFGSGTQLSVL.

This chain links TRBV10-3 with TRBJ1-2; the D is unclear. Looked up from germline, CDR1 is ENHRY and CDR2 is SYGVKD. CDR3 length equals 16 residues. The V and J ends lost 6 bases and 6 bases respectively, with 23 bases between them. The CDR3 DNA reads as TGTGCCATCAGCGCGCCGGGGTCCTCGGGGAGAAATGGCTACACCTTC. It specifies CAISAPGSSGRNGYTF.

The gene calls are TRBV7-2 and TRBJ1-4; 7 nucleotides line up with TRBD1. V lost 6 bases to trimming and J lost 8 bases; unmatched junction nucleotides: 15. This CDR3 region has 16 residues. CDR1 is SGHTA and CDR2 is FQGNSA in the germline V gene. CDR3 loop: CASSSAGRGRGEKLFF. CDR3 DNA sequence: TGTGCCAGCAGTTCCGCGGGGAGGGGGCGAGGGGAAAAACTGTTTTTT.

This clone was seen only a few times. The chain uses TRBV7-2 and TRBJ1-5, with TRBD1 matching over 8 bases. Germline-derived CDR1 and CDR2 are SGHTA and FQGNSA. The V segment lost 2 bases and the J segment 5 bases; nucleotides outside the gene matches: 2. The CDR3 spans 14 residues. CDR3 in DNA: TGTGCCAGCAGCTTATCAGGGGGCGATCAGCCCCAGCATTTT. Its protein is CASSLSGGDQPQHF. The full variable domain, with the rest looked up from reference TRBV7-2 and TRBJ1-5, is GAGVSQSPSNKVTEKGKDVELRCDPISGHTALYWYRQSLGQGLEFLIYFQGNSAPDKSGLPSDRFSAERTGGSVSTLTIQRTQQEDSAVYLCASSLSGGDQPQHFGDGTRLSIL.

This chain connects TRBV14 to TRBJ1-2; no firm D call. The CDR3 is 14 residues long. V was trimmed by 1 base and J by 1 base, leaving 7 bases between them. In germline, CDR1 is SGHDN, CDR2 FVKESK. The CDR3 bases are TGTGCCAGCAGCCAAGCGGCATTTAACTATGGCTACACCTTC. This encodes CASSQAAFNYGYTF.

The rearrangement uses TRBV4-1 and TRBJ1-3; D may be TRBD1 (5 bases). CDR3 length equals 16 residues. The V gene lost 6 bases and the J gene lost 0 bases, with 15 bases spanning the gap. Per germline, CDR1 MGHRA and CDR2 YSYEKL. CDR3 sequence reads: CASSDTRGPSGNTIYF. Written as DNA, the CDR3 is TGCGCCAGCAGTGATACCCGGGGCCCCTCTGGAAACACCATATATTTT.

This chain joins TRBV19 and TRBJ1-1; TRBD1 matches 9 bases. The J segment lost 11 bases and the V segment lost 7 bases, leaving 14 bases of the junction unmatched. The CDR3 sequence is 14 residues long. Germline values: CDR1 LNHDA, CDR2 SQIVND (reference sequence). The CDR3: CASTSGTGWIKAFF. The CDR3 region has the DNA TGTGCCAGTACCTCCGGGACAGGGTGGATCAAGGCTTTCTTT.

The CDR3 sequence: CSASDGDEQFF. The DNA of the CDR3 is TGCAGTGCTAGTGACGGAGATGAGCAGTTCTTC. The chain joins TRBV20-1 to TRBJ2-1; no clear D gene. This CDR3 comprises 11 residues. Germline lookup yields CDR1 DFQATT and CDR2 SNEGSKA (reference sequence). With 3 bases removed from V and 8 bases from J, the gap between germline ends came to 8 bases.

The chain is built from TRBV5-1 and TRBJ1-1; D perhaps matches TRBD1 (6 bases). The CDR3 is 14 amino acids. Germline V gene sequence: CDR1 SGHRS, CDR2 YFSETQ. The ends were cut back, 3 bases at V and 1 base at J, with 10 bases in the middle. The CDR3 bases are TGCGCCAGCAGCTGGACAGCTGCGAACACTGAAGCTTTCTTT. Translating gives CASSWTAANTEAFF.

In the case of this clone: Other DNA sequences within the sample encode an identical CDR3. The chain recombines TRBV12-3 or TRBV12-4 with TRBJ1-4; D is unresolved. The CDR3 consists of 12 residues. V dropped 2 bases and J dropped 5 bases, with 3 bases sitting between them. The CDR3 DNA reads TGTGCCAGCAGTTTACTAAATGAAAAACTGTTTTTT. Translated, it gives CASSLLNEKLFF.

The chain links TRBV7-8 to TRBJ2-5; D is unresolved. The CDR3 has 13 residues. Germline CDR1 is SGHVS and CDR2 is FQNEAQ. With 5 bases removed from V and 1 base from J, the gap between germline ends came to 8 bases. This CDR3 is CASSRATQETQYF. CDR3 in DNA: TGTGCCAGCAGCCGAGCTACCCAAGAGACCCAGTACTTC. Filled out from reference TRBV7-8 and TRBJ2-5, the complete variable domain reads GAGVSQSPRYKVAKRGQDVALRCDPISGHVSLFWYQQALGQGPEFLTYFQNEAQLDKSGLPSDRFFAERPEGSVSTLKIQRTQQEDSAVYLCASSRATQETQYFGPGTRLLVL.

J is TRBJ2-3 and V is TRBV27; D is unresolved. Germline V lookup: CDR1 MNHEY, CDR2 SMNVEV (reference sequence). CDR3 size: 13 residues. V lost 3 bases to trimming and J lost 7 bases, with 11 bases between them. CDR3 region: CASSLNRVHTQYF. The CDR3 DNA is TGTGCCAGCAGTTTGAACCGGGTTCATACGCAGTATTTT.

DNA for the CDR3: TGTGCCAGCAGCTACACCCGACCGACAGGGGCCCTGGAGGTGGCTTTCTTT. Translated: CASSYTRPTGALEVAFF. This chain uses TRBV7-9 with TRBJ1-1; 8 bases agree with TRBD1. The V gene's germline CDR1 is SEHNR and CDR2 FQNEAQ (reference sequence). J lost 11 bases, V lost 4 bases, and 21 bases had no gene match. This CDR3 has 17 amino acids.

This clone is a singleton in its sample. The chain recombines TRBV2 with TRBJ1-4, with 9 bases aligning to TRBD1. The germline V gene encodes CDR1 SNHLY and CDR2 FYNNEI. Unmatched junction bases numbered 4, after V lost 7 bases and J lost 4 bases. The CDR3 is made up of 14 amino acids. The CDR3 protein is CASTTGGNNEKLFF. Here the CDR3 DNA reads TGTGCCAGCACAACAGGGGGCAATAATGAAAAACTGTTTTTT.

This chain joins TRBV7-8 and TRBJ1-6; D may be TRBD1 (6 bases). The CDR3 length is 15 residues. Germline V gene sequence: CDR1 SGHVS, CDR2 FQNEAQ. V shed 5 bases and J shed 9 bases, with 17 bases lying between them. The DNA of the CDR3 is TGTGCCAGCAGCAGAGGACAGCCCGGGGTTTCACCCCTCCACTTT. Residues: CASSRGQPGVSPLHF.

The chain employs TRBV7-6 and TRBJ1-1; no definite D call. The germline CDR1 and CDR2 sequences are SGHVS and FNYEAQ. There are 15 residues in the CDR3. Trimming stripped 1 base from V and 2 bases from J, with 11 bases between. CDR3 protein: CASSLGEITNTEAFF. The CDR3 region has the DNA TGTGCCAGCAGCTTAGGCGAGATAACCAACACTGAAGCTTTCTTT.

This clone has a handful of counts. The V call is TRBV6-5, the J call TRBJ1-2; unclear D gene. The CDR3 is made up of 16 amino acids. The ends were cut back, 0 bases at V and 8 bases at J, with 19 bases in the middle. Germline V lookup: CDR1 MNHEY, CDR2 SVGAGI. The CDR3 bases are TGTGCCAGCAGTTACTCGACGTCTGTGGCATCGGCCGGCTACACCTTC. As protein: CASSYSTSVASAGYTF.

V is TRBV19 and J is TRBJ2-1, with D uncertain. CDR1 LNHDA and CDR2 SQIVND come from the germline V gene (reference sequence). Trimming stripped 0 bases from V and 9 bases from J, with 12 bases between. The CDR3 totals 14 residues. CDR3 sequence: CASSIDPSGSEQFF. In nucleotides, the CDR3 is TGTGCCAGTAGTATAGATCCCTCTGGCAGTGAGCAGTTCTTC.